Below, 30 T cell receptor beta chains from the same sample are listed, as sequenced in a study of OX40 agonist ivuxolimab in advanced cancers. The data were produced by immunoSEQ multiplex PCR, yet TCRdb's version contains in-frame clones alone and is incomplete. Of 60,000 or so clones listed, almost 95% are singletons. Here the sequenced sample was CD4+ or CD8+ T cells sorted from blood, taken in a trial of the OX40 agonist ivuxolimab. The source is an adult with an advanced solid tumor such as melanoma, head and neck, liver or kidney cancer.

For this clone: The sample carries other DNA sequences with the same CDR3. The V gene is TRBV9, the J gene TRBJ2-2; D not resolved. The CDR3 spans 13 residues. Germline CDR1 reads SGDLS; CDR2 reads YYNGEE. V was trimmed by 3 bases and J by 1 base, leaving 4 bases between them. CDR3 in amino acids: CASSGGNTGELFF. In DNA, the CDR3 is TGTGCCAGCAGCGGTGGGAACACCGGGGAGCTGTTTTTT.

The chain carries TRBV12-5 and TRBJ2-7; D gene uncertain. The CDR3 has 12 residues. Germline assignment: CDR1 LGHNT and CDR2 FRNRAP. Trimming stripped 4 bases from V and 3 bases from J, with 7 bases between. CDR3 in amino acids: CASGSTLYEQYF. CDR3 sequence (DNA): TGTGCTAGTGGTTCCACCCTCTACGAGCAGTACTTC.

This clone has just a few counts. The CDR3 DNA reads as TGTGCCAGCAGTTTACAAGGGGGAAACTATGGCTACACCTTC. This sequence encodes CASSLQGGNYGYTF. The chain joins TRBV28 to TRBJ1-2, with D tentatively TRBD1 (6 bases). Germline V gene sequence: CDR1 MDHEN, CDR2 SYDVKM. Deletions cut 2 bases from V and 2 bases from J, with 9 bases between. The CDR3 covers 14 residues.

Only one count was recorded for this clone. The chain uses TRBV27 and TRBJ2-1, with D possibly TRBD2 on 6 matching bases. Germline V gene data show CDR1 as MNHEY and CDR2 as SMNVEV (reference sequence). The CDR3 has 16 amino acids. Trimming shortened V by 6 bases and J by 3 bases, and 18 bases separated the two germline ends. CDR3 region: CASRYSGARNYNEQFF. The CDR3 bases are TGTGCCAGCAGATATAGCGGAGCAAGGAACTACAATGAGCAGTTCTTC.

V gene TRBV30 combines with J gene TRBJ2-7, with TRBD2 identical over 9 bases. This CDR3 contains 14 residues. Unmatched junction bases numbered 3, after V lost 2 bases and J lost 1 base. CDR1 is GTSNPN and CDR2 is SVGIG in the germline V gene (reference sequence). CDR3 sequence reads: CAWSRLAESYEQYF. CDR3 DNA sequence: TGTGCCTGGAGTCGACTAGCGGAGTCCTACGAGCAGTACTTC.

The CDR3 protein is CASSIGVRDYTEAFF. Written as DNA, the CDR3 is TGTGCCAGTAGTATAGGGGTTAGGGACTACACTGAAGCTTTCTTT. This chain joins TRBV19 and TRBJ1-1; D may be TRBD1 (5 bases). V lost 1 base and J lost 3, with 12 bases in between. The CDR3 covers 15 residues. CDR1 and CDR2 (germline): LNHDA, SQIVND (reference sequence).

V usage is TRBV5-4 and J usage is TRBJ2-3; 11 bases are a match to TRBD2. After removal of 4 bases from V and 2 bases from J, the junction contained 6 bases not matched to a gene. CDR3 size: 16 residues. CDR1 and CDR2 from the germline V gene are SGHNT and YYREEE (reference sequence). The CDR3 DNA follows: TGTGCCAGCAGCCACGGACTAGCGGGTTCCACAGATACGCAGTATTTT. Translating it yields CASSHGLAGSTDTQYF.

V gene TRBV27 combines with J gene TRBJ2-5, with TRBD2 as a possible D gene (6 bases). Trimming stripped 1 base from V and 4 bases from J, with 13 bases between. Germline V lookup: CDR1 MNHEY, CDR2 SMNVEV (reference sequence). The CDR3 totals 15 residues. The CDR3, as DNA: TGTGCCAGCAGTTTATGGGGGGACGACGGAGAGACCCAGTACTTC. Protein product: CASSLWGDDGETQYF.

The CDR3: CASSGATNEKLFF. CDR3 in DNA: TGTGCCAGCAGCGGGGCAACTAATGAAAAACTGTTTTTT. The chain uses TRBV9 and TRBJ1-4, with unresolved D. The CDR3 loop spans 13 amino acids. V was cut by 3 bases and J by 0 bases, with 3 bases left in between. CDR1 and CDR2 from the germline V gene are SGDLS and YYNGEE.

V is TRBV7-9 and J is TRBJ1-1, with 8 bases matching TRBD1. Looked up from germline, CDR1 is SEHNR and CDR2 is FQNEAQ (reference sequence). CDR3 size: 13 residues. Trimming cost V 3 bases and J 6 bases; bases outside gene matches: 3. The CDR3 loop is CASSFVQGAEAFF. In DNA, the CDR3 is TGTGCCAGCAGCTTCGTACAGGGGGCTGAAGCTTTCTTT.

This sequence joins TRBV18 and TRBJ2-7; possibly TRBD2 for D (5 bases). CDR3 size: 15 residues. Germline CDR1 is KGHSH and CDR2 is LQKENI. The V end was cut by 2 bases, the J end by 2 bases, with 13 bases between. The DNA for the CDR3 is TGTGCCAGCTCACCAATAGGAGGACGGCCCTACGAGCAGTACTTC. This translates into CASSPIGGRPYEQYF.

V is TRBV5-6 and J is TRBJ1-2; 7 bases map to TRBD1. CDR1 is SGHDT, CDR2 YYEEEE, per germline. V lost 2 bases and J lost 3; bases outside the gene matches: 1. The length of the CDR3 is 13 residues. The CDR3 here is CASSFGQDYGYTF. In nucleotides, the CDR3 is TGTGCCAGCAGCTTTGGACAGGACTATGGCTACACCTTC. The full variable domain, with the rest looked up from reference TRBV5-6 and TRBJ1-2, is DAGVTQSPTHLIKTRGQQVTLRCSPKSGHDTVSWYQQALGQGPQFIFQYYEEEERQRGNFPDRFSGHQFPNYSSELNVNALLLGDSALYLCASSFGQDYGYTFGSGTRLTVV.

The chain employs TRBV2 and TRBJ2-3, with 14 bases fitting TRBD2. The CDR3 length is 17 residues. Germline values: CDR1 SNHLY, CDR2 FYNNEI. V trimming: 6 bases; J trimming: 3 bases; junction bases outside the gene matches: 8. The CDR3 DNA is TGTGCCAGCAGCCCGGGACTAGCGGGAGAGGGGACAGATACGCAGTATTTT. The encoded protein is CASSPGLAGEGTDTQYF.

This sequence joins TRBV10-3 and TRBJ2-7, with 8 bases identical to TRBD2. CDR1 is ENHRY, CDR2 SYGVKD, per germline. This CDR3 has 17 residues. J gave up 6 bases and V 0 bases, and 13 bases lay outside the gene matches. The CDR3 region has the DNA TGTGCCATCAGTGAGTCTGGGGGGACTAGGGGGTCTAGCGAGCAGTACTTC. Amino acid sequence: CAISESGGTRGSSEQYF.

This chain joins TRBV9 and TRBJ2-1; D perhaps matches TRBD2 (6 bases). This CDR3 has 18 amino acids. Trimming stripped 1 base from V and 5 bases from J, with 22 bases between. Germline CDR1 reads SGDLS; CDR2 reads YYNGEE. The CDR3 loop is CASSVRGVAEGPNNEQFF. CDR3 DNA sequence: TGTGCCAGCAGCGTAAGAGGAGTAGCGGAGGGCCCCAACAATGAGCAGTTCTTC.

Here the CDR3 reads CASSQSLAGGEGETQYF. In nucleotides, the CDR3 is TGCGCCAGCAGCCAAAGTCTAGCGGGAGGTGAGGGAGAGACCCAGTACTTC. The rearrangement uses TRBV4-3 and TRBJ2-5; 11 nucleotides line up with TRBD2. V dropped 2 bases and J dropped 4; count of bases not matched to a gene: 9. The CDR3 extends over 17 amino acids. Germline lookup yields CDR1 LGHNA and CDR2 YSLEER.

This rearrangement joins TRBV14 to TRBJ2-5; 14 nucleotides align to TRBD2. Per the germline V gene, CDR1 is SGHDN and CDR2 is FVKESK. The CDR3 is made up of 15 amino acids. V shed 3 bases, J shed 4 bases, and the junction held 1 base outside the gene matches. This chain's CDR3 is CASSQTSGRGETQYF. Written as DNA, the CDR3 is TGTGCCAGCAGCCAGACTAGCGGGAGGGGAGAGACCCAGTACTTC.

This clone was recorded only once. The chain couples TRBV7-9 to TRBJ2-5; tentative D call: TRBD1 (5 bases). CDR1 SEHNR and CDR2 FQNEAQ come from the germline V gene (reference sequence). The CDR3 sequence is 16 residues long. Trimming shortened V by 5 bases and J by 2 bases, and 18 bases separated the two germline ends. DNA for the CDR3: TGTGCCAGCAGCAGGGGCCCCTCGCTCCATCAAGAGACCCAGTACTTC. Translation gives CASSRGPSLHQETQYF.

CDR3 residues: CASSQWSQEETQYF. Here the CDR3 DNA reads TGCGCCAGCAGCCAATGGTCCCAGGAAGAGACCCAGTACTTC. The V and J genes are TRBV4-1 and TRBJ2-5; D is ambiguous. Trimming cost V 2 bases and J 3 bases, with 10 bases left between them. CDR3 size: 14 residues. Germline V CDR1 and CDR2: MGHRA, YSYEKL.

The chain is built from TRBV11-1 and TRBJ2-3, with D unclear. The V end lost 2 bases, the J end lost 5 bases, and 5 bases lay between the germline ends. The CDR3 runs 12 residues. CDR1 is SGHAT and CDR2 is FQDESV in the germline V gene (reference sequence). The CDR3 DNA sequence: TGTGCCAGCAGCTTATTCCAAGATACGCAGTATTTT. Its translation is CASSLFQDTQYF.

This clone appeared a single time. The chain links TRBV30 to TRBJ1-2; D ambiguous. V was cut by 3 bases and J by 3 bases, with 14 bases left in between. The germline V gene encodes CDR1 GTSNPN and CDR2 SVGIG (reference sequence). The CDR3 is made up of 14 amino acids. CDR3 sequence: CAWRSEKADYGYTF. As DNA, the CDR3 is TGTGCCTGGAGGTCGGAGAAGGCTGACTATGGCTACACCTTC. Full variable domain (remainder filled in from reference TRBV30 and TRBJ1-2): SQTIHQWPATLVQPVGSPLSLECTVEGTSNPNLYWYRQAAGRGLQLLFYSVGIGQISSEVPQNLSASRPQDRQFILSSKKLLLSDSGFYLCAWRSEKADYGYTFGSGTRLTVV.

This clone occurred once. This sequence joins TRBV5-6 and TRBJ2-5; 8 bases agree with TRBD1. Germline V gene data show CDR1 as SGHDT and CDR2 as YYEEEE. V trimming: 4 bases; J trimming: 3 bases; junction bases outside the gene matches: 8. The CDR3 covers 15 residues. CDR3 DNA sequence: TGTGCCAGCAGCCCCGGCAGGGGGCTTAAAGAGACCCAGTACTTC. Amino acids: CASSPGRGLKETQYF.

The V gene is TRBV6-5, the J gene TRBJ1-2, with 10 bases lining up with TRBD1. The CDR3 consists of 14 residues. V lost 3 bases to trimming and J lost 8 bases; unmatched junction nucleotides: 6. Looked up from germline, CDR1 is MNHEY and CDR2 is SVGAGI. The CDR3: CASSYLDRGWGYTF. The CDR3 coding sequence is TGTGCCAGCAGTTATTTGGACAGGGGGTGGGGCTACACCTTC.

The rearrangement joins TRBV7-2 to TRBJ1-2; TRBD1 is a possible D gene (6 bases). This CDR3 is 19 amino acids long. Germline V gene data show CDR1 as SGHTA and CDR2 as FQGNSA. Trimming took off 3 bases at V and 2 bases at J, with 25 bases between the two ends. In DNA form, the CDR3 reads TGTGCCAGCAGCTTCAGTATACACGGACAGAACCCTATAAACTATGGCTACACCTTC. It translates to CASSFSIHGQNPINYGYTF. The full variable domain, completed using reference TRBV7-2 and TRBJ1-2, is GAGVSQSPSNKVTEKGKDVELRCDPISGHTALYWYRQSLGQGLEFLIYFQGNSAPDKSGLPSDRFSAERTGGSVSTLTIQRTQQEDSAVYLCASSFSIHGQNPINYGYTFGSGTRLTVV.

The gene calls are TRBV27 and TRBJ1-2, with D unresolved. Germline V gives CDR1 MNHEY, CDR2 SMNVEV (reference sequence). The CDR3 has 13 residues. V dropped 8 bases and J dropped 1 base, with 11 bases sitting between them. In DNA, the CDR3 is TGTGCCAGCTCTAGGACCTTTAACTATGGCTACACCTTC. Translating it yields CASSRTFNYGYTF.

CDR3 nucleotide sequence: TGTGCCAGCAGCTTATTCCCAGTTTATGGGGCCTCTGGGGCCAACGTCCTGACTTTC. Translating it yields CASSLFPVYGASGANVLTF. V and J are TRBV7-9 and TRBJ2-6, with D tentatively TRBD1 (5 bases). Germline V gene lookup returns CDR1 SEHNR and CDR2 FQNEAQ (reference sequence). V was cut by 2 bases and J by 0 bases, with 17 bases left in between. This CDR3 is 19 amino acids long.

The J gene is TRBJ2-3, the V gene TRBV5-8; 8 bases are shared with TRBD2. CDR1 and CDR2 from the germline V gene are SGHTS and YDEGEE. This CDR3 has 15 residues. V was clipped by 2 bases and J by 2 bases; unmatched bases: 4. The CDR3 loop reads CASSFELAATDTQYF. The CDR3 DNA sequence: TGTGCCAGCAGCTTCGAACTAGCGGCCACAGATACGCAGTATTTT.

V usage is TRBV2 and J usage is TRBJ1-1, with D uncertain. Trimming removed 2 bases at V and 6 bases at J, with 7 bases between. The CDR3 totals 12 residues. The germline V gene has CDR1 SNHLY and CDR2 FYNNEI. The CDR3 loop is CASSEMESEAFF. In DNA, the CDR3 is TGTGCCAGCAGTGAAATGGAGTCTGAAGCTTTCTTT.

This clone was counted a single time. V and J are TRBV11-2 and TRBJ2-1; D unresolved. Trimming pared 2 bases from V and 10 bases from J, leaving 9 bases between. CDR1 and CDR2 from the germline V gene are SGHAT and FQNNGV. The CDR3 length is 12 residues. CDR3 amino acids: CASSLSEREQFF. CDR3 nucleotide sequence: TGTGCCAGCAGCTTATCGGAACGGGAGCAGTTCTTC.

The CDR3 sequence: CASSFGLAGGPAYEQYF. In DNA form, the CDR3 reads TGTGCCAGCAGCTTTGGCCTAGCGGGAGGGCCGGCCTACGAGCAGTACTTC. The rearrangement links TRBV7-6 to TRBJ2-7; 12 bases agree with TRBD2. From germline, CDR1 is SGHVS and CDR2 FNYEAQ. The CDR3 is made up of 17 amino acids. The V segment lost 3 bases and the J segment 2 bases; nucleotides outside the gene matches: 8.